Each of the 9 T cell receptor beta chains below was sequenced from the same sample in a study of metastatic and nonmetastatic thyroid tumors. TCRdb recomputed clones from the PCR reads via MiXCR. The sample carries approximately 30,000 clones, roughly 15% recorded once. Nobody among the patients had been given any treatment before thyroid surgery. Sequenced: blood. All receptors come from a female donor with papillary thyroid cancer or a benign thyroid nodule (not recorded which). Some clones in this sample may be carry-over from other donors' samples.

This clone was recorded many times. Just one base apart from a much larger clone, this may be a read error. This CDR3 reads CASSLDSGRSDTGELFF. The CDR3 DNA reads as TGTGCCAGCAGTCTTGATAGCGGGAGAAGTGACACCGGGGAGCTGTTTTTT. This sequence joins TRBV6-2 or TRBV6-3 and TRBJ2-2; 9 bases map to TRBD2. V was clipped by 5 bases and J by 3 bases; unmatched bases: 10. This CDR3 comprises 17 residues. CDR1 is MNHEY and CDR2 is SVGEGT in the germline V gene.

The sample holds many counts of this clone. The chain carries TRBV4-2 and TRBJ2-3; 9 nucleotides align to TRBD1. This CDR3 spans 17 amino acids. After removal of 4 bases from V and 3 bases from J, the junction contained 11 bases not matched to a gene. In germline, CDR1 is LGHNA, CDR2 YNFKEQ. The CDR3 is CASSPRGTGPGTDTQYF. CDR3 nucleotides: TGTGCCAGCAGCCCCCGAGGGACAGGGCCTGGGACAGATACGCAGTATTTT.

Worth noting for this clone: The junction departs from the called germline gene at one end, perhaps through a read error. The chain carries TRBV6-1 and TRBJ1-2; D is perhaps TRBD1 (6 bases). The CDR3 contains 14 residues. The V gene's germline CDR1 is MNHNS and CDR2 SASEGT. As DNA, the CDR3 is TGTGCCAGCAATCCGGACAGCGCGAACTATGGCTACACATTC. This sequence encodes CASNPDSANYGYTF.

Ten or more counts support this clone. The chain recombines TRBV12-3 or TRBV12-4 with TRBJ2-1; tentatively, D is TRBD1 (5 bases). The CDR3 contains 14 residues. The germline V and J ends were trimmed by 7 bases and 2 bases, with 12 bases remaining between them. Written as DNA, the CDR3 is TGTGCCAGCAAGGGGCAGCCGACCTACAATGAGCAGTTCTTC. This encodes CASKGQPTYNEQFF.

This clone was seen at least ten times. The chain employs TRBV7-9 and TRBJ2-3; the D gene could be TRBD1 or TRBD2 (5 bases each). V shed 9 bases and J shed 5 bases, with 33 bases lying between them. The length of the CDR3 is 19 residues. From germline, CDR1 is SEHNR and CDR2 FQNEAQ (reference sequence). The CDR3 reads CASGGPARPTTGGQDTQYF. The CDR3 DNA reads as TGTGCCAGTGGGGGACCGGCCCGACCCACTACGGGTGGCCAAGATACGCAGTATTTT.

This clone has at least ten counts. The chain employs TRBV28 and TRBJ1-4; D unresolved. CDR3 length equals 12 residues. Trimming stripped 6 bases from V and 8 bases from J, with 10 bases between. CDR1 MDHEN and CDR2 SYDVKM come from the germline V gene. The CDR3 is CASRSTVEKLFF. The CDR3 coding sequence is TGTGCCAGCAGATCCACGGTGGAAAAACTGTTTTTT.

Many counts were recorded for this clone. The gene calls are TRBV15 and TRBJ2-1; D is perhaps TRBD1 (9 bases). Germline V gives CDR1 LNHNV, CDR2 YYDKDF (reference sequence). Trimming shortened V by 0 bases and J by 8 bases, and 17 bases separated the two germline ends. The CDR3 has 16 residues. The CDR3 sequence: CATSRDGGGQGYEQFF. The CDR3 DNA sequence: TGTGCCACCAGCAGAGACGGGGGGGGACAGGGTTATGAGCAGTTCTTC.

In its sample, this clone was seen many times. This chain uses TRBV24-1 with TRBJ1-5; 9 nucleotides agree with TRBD1. The CDR3 extends over 16 amino acids. Losses at the gene ends were 2 bases for V and 5 bases for J; bases not matched to a gene: 6. Per the germline V gene, CDR1 is KGHDR and CDR2 is SFDVKD. The CDR3 region is CATSDSRTGEHQPQHF. In DNA form, the CDR3 reads TGTGCCACCAGTGATTCTCGGACAGGGGAACATCAGCCCCAGCATTTT.

This clone was seen many times. The gene calls are TRBV6-4 and TRBJ2-3, with TRBD2 matching over 9 bases. The germline gives CDR1 MRHNA, CDR2 SNTAGT. The CDR3 contains 14 residues. The J segment lost 4 bases and the V segment lost 3 bases, leaving 2 bases of the junction unmatched. CDR3 loop: CASSEAGGSDTQYF. CDR3 nucleotides: TGTGCCAGCAGTGAAGCGGGAGGCTCAGATACGCAGTATTTT.